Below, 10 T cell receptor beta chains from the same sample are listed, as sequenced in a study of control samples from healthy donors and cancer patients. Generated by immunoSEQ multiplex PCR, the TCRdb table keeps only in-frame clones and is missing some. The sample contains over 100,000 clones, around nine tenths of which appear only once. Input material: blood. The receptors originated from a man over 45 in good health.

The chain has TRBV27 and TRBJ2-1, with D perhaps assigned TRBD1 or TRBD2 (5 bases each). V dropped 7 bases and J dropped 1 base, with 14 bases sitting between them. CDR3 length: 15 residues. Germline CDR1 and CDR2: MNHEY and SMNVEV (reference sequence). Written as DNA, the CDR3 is TGTGCCAGCACCAGAGGGAGACAGTCCTACAATGAGCAGTTCTTC. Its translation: CASTRGRQSYNEQFF.

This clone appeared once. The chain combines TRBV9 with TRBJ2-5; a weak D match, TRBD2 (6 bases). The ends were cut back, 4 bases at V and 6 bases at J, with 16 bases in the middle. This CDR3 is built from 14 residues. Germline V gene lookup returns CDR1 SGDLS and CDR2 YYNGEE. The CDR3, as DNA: TGTGCCAGCAGCCCCGGGGACTCCGCGAAGACCCAGTACTTC. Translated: CASSPGDSAKTQYF.

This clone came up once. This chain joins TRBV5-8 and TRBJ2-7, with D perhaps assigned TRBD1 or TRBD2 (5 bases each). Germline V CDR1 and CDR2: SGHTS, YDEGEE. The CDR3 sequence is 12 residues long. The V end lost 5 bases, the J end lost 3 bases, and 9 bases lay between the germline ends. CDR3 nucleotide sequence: TGTGCCAGCAGTAGGGACCTCTACGAGCAGTACTTC. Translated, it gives CASSRDLYEQYF.

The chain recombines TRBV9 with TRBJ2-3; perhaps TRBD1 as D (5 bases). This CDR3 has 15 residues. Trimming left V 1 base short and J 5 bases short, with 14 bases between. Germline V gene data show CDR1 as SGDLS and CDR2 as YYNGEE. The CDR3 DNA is TGTGCCAGCAGCGTATCAGGGTTATTTCTAGATACGCAGTATTTT. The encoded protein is CASSVSGLFLDTQYF.

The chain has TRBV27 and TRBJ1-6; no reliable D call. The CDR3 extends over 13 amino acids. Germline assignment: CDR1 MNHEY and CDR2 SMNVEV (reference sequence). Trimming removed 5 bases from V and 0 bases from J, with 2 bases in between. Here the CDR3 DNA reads TGTGCCAGCAGTAGCTCCTATAATTCACCCCTCCACTTT. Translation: CASSSSYNSPLHF.

The CDR3 spells CASSRGGGFEQYF. CDR3 nucleotides: TGCGCCAGCAGCCGGGGTGGGGGGTTCGAGCAGTACTTC. The J gene is TRBJ2-7, the V gene TRBV5-1, with D tentatively TRBD2 (6 bases). Germline CDR1 is SGHRS and CDR2 is YFSETQ. This CDR3 contains 13 residues. V was trimmed by 4 bases and J by 6 bases, leaving 14 bases between them.

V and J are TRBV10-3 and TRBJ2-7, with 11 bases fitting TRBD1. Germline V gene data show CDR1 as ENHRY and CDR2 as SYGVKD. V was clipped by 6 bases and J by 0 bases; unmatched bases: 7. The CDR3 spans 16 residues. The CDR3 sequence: CAISGPGQGDSYEQYF. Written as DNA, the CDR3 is TGTGCCATCAGCGGTCCGGGACAGGGGGACTCCTACGAGCAGTACTTC.

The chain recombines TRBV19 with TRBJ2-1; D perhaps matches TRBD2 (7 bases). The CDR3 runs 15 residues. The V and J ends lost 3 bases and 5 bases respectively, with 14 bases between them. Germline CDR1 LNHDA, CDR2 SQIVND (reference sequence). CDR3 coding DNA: TGTGCCAGTAGTATTGGGGGGGCAGTCAACAATGAGCAGTTCTTC. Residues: CASSIGGAVNNEQFF.

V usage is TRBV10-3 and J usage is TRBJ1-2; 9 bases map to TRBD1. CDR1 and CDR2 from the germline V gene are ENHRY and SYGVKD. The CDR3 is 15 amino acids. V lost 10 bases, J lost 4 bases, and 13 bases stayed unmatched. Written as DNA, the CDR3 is TGTGCCACCAACCCGACAGGGGGAGCTTTCTATGGCTACACCTTC. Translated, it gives CATNPTGGAFYGYTF.

The CDR3 here is CASRRTSGVEQETQYF. The CDR3 DNA follows: TGTGCCAGCAGACGGACTAGCGGGGTTGAACAAGAGACCCAGTACTTC. The V gene is TRBV6-6, the J gene TRBJ2-5, with 12 bases aligning to TRBD2. CDR3 length: 16 amino acids. In germline, CDR1 is MNHNY, CDR2 SVGAGI (reference sequence). Trimming at V came to 6 bases and at J to 2 bases, leaving 7 bases not matched to a gene.